Shown below are 27 T cell receptor beta chains from a single sample sequenced in a study of cytomegalovirus exposure and HLA in healthy donors. The PCR made use of 60 Vbeta and 13 Jbeta primers. Some clones are missing from TCRdb's copy, which holds only in-frame ones; the method was immunoSEQ multiplex PCR. This sample's table has about 170,000 clones. The sample consisted of PBMCs. The receptors stem from a woman aged 55-69 years in good health and CMV-seronegative.

This chain uses TRBV6-4 with TRBJ1-1; 9 bases map to TRBD1. Per the germline V gene, CDR1 is MRHNA and CDR2 is SNTAGT. The V gene end was trimmed by 1 base and the J gene end by 1 base; junction bases not matched to a gene: 16. This CDR3 has 20 amino acids. CDR3 bases: TGTGCCAGCAGTGACTGGCCGGGACAGGGCGGTGTCGGGAGGAACACTGAAGCTTTCTTT. Translation gives CASSDWPGQGGVGRNTEAFF.

DNA of the CDR3: TGTGCCAGCAGCCTCCGCGGGAGACAGGGGACTGAAGCTTTCTTT. This sequence encodes CASSLRGRQGTEAFF. The J gene is TRBJ1-1, the V gene TRBV7-2; 8 bases are a match to TRBD1. Germline CDR1 SGHTA, CDR2 FQGNSA. The CDR3 extends over 15 amino acids. Trimming cost V 5 bases and J 5 bases; bases outside gene matches: 10.

The rearrangement joins TRBV7-8 to TRBJ2-7, with 10 bases matching TRBD2. CDR3 size: 15 residues. Per germline, CDR1 SGHVS and CDR2 FQNEAQ. With V trimmed by 5 bases and J by 2 bases, 6 bases remained unmatched. The CDR3 region has the DNA TGTGCCAGCAGCCTATCTAGCGGGGGCGCCTACGAGCAGTACTTC. Translated, it gives CASSLSSGGAYEQYF.

The gene calls are TRBV2 and TRBJ2-1; 8 positions match TRBD2. After removal of 7 bases from V and 6 bases from J, the junction contained 11 bases not matched to a gene. Germline V gives CDR1 SNHLY, CDR2 FYNNEI. This CDR3 has 15 residues. The CDR3 nucleotides are TGTGCCAGCACCCGGCGGGCGGGAGGTGGCAATGAGCAGTTCTTC. This codes for CASTRRAGGGNEQFF.

About this clone: The junction differs from germline at one of its ends, possibly a read error. This rearrangement joins TRBV7-9 to TRBJ2-7, with D hard to call. From germline, CDR1 is SEHNR and CDR2 FQNEAQ (reference sequence). The CDR3 length is 13 residues. DNA for the CDR3: TGTGCCAGCAGCTTACCAGACTCAAAAGAGCGGTACTTC. It translates to CASSLPDSKERYF. The complete variable domain, with remaining parts taken from reference TRBV7-9 and TRBJ2-7, reads DTGVSQNPRHKITKRGQNVTFRCDPISEHNRLYWYRQTLGQGPEFLTYFQNEAQLEKSRLLSDRFSAERPKGSFSTLEIQRTEQGDSAMYLCASSLPDSKERYFGPGTRLTVT.

V gene TRBV5-1 combines with J gene TRBJ2-7, with TRBD2 as a possible D gene (6 bases). Germline V gene sequence: CDR1 SGHRS, CDR2 YFSETQ. V was trimmed by 4 bases and J by 7 bases, leaving 15 bases between them. The CDR3 covers 13 residues. Written as DNA, the CDR3 is TGCGCCAGCAGCACCCGGACGGAGGGGGAGCAGTACTTC. Its translation: CASSTRTEGEQYF.

This rearrangement joins TRBV19 to TRBJ1-5; no definite D call. Germline V gives CDR1 LNHDA, CDR2 SQIVND (reference sequence). The CDR3 extends over 14 amino acids. Trimming took off 7 bases at V and 1 base at J, with 11 bases between the two ends. CDR3 sequence: CASTSRVSNQPQHF. The CDR3 DNA reads as TGTGCCAGTACCAGTCGGGTGAGCAATCAGCCCCAGCATTTT.

The V call is TRBV7-9, the J call TRBJ2-2; no clear D. Looked up from germline, CDR1 is SEHNR and CDR2 is FQNEAQ (reference sequence). The CDR3 has 13 residues. The germline V and J ends were trimmed by 2 bases and 4 bases, with 5 bases remaining between them. The CDR3 sequence is CASSLSFTGELFF. The DNA of the CDR3 is TGTGCCAGCAGCTTAAGCTTCACCGGGGAGCTGTTTTTT.

This chain joins TRBV11-3 and TRBJ2-3; 8 positions agree with TRBD2. Losses at the gene ends were 5 bases for V and 0 bases for J; bases not matched to a gene: 7. This CDR3 spans 16 amino acids. Germline V gene data show CDR1 as SGHNT and CDR2 as YENEEA. The CDR3 bases are TGTGCCAGCAGCCGTTTTAGCGGGGCTAGCACAGATACGCAGTATTTT. Translated, it gives CASSRFSGASTDTQYF.

The V and J genes are TRBV2 and TRBJ2-3; 7 bases align to TRBD2. The CDR3 is 14 amino acids. From germline, CDR1 is SNHLY and CDR2 FYNNEI. V trimming: 8 bases; J trimming: 2 bases; junction bases outside the gene matches: 7. CDR3 nucleotides: TGTGCCAGCCGCGGGGGATTGGCCACAGATACGCAGTATTTT. Translation: CASRGGLATDTQYF.

The rearrangement uses TRBV7-3 and TRBJ2-2; maybe TRBD2 (6 bases). This CDR3 has 15 residues. Trimming pared 1 base from V and 6 bases from J, leaving 12 bases between. Germline V gene data show CDR1 as SGHTA and CDR2 as FQGTGA. DNA for the CDR3: TGTGCCAGCAGCTTAATAGGTTCGGGGGCCGGGGAGCTGTTTTTT. It codes for CASSLIGSGAGELFF. The complete variable domain, with remaining parts taken from reference TRBV7-3 and TRBJ2-2, reads GAGVSQTPSNKVTEKGKYVELRCDPISGHTALYWYRQSLGQGPEFLIYFQGTGAADDSGLPNDRFFAVRPEGSVSTLKIQRTERGDSAVYLCASSLIGSGAGELFFGEGSRLTVL.

The V gene is TRBV4-2, the J gene TRBJ1-2; 7 positions agree with TRBD1. In germline, CDR1 is LGHNA, CDR2 YNFKEQ. The CDR3 length is 15 residues. V lost 2 bases to trimming and J lost 3 bases; unmatched junction nucleotides: 6. For the CDR3, the DNA is TGTGCCAGCAGCCAATACGACAGGGCGGACTATGGCTACACCTTC. Translating gives CASSQYDRADYGYTF.

The chain combines TRBV7-3 with TRBJ2-7; 10 nucleotides match TRBD1. CDR1 and CDR2 (germline): SGHTA, FQGTGA. The length of the CDR3 is 14 residues. J gave up 4 bases and V 5 bases, and 5 bases lay outside the gene matches. In nucleotides, the CDR3 is TGTGCCAGCAGCCCGGGACAGGGGCGTTACGAGCAGTACTTC. Its translation: CASSPGQGRYEQYF.

This rearrangement joins TRBV2 to TRBJ2-3; no clear D gene. CDR3 length: 17 amino acids. The germline gives CDR1 SNHLY, CDR2 FYNNEI. The V and J ends lost 6 bases and 0 bases respectively, with 19 bases between them. The CDR3 here is CASRDRQGRRSTDTQYF. CDR3 bases: TGTGCCAGCAGAGACCGACAAGGTCGACGTAGCACAGATACGCAGTATTTT.

The V and J genes are TRBV6-6 and TRBJ2-6; TRBD2 is a possible D gene (5 bases). From germline, CDR1 is MNHNY and CDR2 SVGAGI (reference sequence). The V gene lost 2 bases and the J gene lost 4 bases, with 9 bases spanning the gap. The CDR3 contains 15 residues. The CDR3, as DNA: TGTGCCAGCAGTTACGGAGGAACCGGGGCCAACGTCCTGACTTTC. This encodes CASSYGGTGANVLTF.

The rearrangement uses TRBV5-1 and TRBJ2-7, with TRBD1 matching 7 bases. CDR3 size: 13 residues. Losses at the gene ends were 4 bases for V and 4 bases for J; bases not matched to a gene: 5. Germline lookup yields CDR1 SGHRS and CDR2 YFSETQ. CDR3 amino acids: CASSRDRGYEQYF. CDR3 nucleotide sequence: TGCGCCAGCAGCCGGGACAGAGGATACGAGCAGTACTTC.

DNA for the CDR3: TGTGCCAGCAGCCCGACAGTGAACACTGAAGCTTTCTTT. It is translated as CASSPTVNTEAFF. The chain combines TRBV9 with TRBJ1-1; the D gene is possibly TRBD1 (5 bases). CDR3 length: 13 residues. V was cut by 4 bases and J by 0 bases, with 7 bases left in between. The germline V gene encodes CDR1 SGDLS and CDR2 YYNGEE.

This sequence joins TRBV7-3 and TRBJ1-1; the D gene is possibly TRBD1 (6 bases). This CDR3 spans 14 amino acids. CDR1 is SGHTA, CDR2 FQGTGA, per germline. Trimming took 5 bases from V and 3 from J, leaving 13 bases between them. CDR3 bases: TGTGCCAGCAGCAAACAGGGTACGGACACTGAAGCTTTCTTT. Its protein is CASSKQGTDTEAFF.

The chain links TRBV5-4 to TRBJ2-1; no firm D call. CDR1 and CDR2 from the germline V gene are SGHNT and YYREEE (reference sequence). V gave up 3 bases and J gave up 3 bases, with 7 bases separating them. The CDR3 length is 13 residues. CDR3 nucleotides: TGTGCCAGCAGCTCCCGGGTCTACAATGAGCAGTTCTTC. Protein sequence: CASSSRVYNEQFF.

This chain links TRBV19 with TRBJ1-1; TRBD1 agrees at 9 bases. The CDR3 has 18 amino acids. Germline V gene sequence: CDR1 LNHDA, CDR2 SQIVND (reference sequence). Unmatched junction bases numbered 17, after V lost 3 bases and J lost 6 bases. CDR3 amino acids: CASSMWGPTTGGFAEAFF. The CDR3 DNA sequence: TGTGCCAGTAGTATGTGGGGTCCGACGACAGGGGGATTCGCTGAAGCTTTCTTT.

The J gene is TRBJ1-1, the V gene TRBV7-9; tentatively, D is TRBD1 (6 bases). CDR3 size: 16 residues. Trimming took 3 bases from V and 0 from J, leaving 14 bases between them. Germline V gives CDR1 SEHNR, CDR2 FQNEAQ (reference sequence). The DNA for the CDR3 is TGTGCCAGCAGCTTTTGGACAGCAAACATGAACACTGAAGCTTTCTTT. It encodes CASSFWTANMNTEAFF. Supplemented by reference TRBV7-9 and TRBJ1-1, the full variable domain reads DTGVSQNPRHKITKRGQNVTFRCDPISEHNRLYWYRQTLGQGPEFLTYFQNEAQLEKSRLLSDRFSAERPKGSFSTLEIQRTEQGDSAMYLCASSFWTANMNTEAFFGQGTRLTVV.

The V gene is TRBV4-1, the J gene TRBJ1-5; D is uncertain. Trimming shortened V by 4 bases and J by 11 bases, and 24 bases separated the two germline ends. Germline CDR1 reads MGHRA; CDR2 reads YSYEKL. The length of the CDR3 is 16 residues. The CDR3 reads CASSPDTGGVSGAQHF. For the CDR3, the DNA is TGCGCCAGCAGCCCTGACACCGGCGGGGTTAGTGGGGCCCAGCATTTT.

V usage is TRBV18 and J usage is TRBJ2-7; TRBD1 matches at 9 bases. This CDR3 contains 14 residues. The junction had 4 bases not matched to a gene; V was cut back by 3 bases and J by 4 bases. From germline, CDR1 is KGHSH and CDR2 LQKENI. The CDR3 DNA is TGTGCCAGCTCACCTACAGGGGGCGGTTACGAGCAGTACTTC. Its protein is CASSPTGGGYEQYF.

The chain combines TRBV15 with TRBJ1-6, with unresolved D. CDR1 and CDR2 (germline): LNHNV, YYDKDF (reference sequence). V lost 5 bases and J 6 bases, leaving 5 bases between the germline ends. CDR3 length equals 12 residues. Written as DNA, the CDR3 is TGTGCCACCAGCTTCGGTAATTCACCCCTCCACTTT. Its protein is CATSFGNSPLHF.

The chain couples TRBV11-2 to TRBJ1-3, with a possible D match to TRBD1 (5 bases). The germline V gene has CDR1 SGHAT and CDR2 FQNNGV. The V gene lost 4 bases and the J gene lost 8 bases, with 9 bases spanning the gap. CDR3 length: 12 residues. The CDR3 region is CASSYLRDTIYF. The CDR3 region has the DNA TGTGCCAGCAGCTACCTCAGGGACACCATATATTTT.

The rearrangement joins TRBV18 to TRBJ2-1; D is possibly TRBD2 (5 bases). The CDR3 loop spans 16 amino acids. Germline CDR1 is KGHSH and CDR2 is LQKENI. The germline V and J ends were trimmed by 4 bases and 0 bases, with 13 bases remaining between them. The CDR3 region is CASSRQLGSSYNEQFF. In nucleotides, the CDR3 is TGTGCCAGCTCACGACAACTAGGGAGCTCCTACAATGAGCAGTTCTTC. Combining the CDR3 with reference TRBV18 and TRBJ2-1 gives the whole variable domain NAGVMQNPRHLVRRRGQEARLRCSPMKGHSHVYWYRQLPEEGLKFMVYLQKENIIDESGMPKERFSAEFPKEGPSILRIQQVVRGDSAAYFCASSRQLGSSYNEQFFGPGTRLTVL.

The CDR3 sequence: CASSLPPSGGRSYEQYF. In DNA form, the CDR3 reads TGTGCCAGCAGCTTGCCACCTTCGGGGGGGCGGTCCTACGAGCAGTACTTC. This sequence joins TRBV5-4 and TRBJ2-7; 8 bases line up with TRBD2. This CDR3 is 17 amino acids long. The junction had 10 bases not matched to a gene; V was cut back by 1 base and J by 1 base. Germline V CDR1 and CDR2: SGHNT, YYREEE (reference sequence).